The clone carrying this T cell receptor (beta chain) is medium-sized within its sample. Its target is not known. The data were taken from a study of T cells in localized non-small cell lung cancer. Overall study results and limits: A median of around 58 clones ranked among the top 100 in tumor appeared in adjacent lung. Higher blood T cell density went with longer overall survival.

Germline V gene sequence: CDR1 LNHNV, CDR2 YYDKDF (reference sequence). The CDR3 covers 15 residues. V was trimmed by 0 bases and J by 7 bases, leaving 15 bases between them. This table comes from immunoSEQ multiplex PCR, and its TCRdb copy is limited to in-frame clones, with some not included. There are fewer than 45,000 clones in the sample; about 90% occur only once, and roughly 6.1% lies in the top ten. The source material was peripheral blood, sampled before any cancer treatment. The chain links TRBV15 to TRBJ1-2; D might be TRBD1 (6 bases). The clonotype was recovered from a man aged 40 to 70 with stage I lung adenocarcinoma. In nucleotides, the CDR3 is TGTGCCACCAGCAGAGATATAGGGGGACGGGGTGGCTACACCTTC. It translates to CATSRDIGGRGGYTF.